This T cell receptor (beta chain) was sequenced for a study of CD8 T cells in Susac syndrome. With random hexamers, reverse transcription was performed on about 0.5 to 1 ug of RNA. It was immunoSEQ multiplex PCR that amplified TCR beta CDR3 across 54 Vbeta and 13 Jbeta. TCRdb passed the immunoSEQ multiplex PCR reads through MiXCR, listing each CDR3 protein once. The table records 95,000 to 150,000 distinct CDR3 sequences, around 96% of them present only once. Points on this clonotype: Its antigen is undetermined.

The CDR3 consists of 15 residues. V lost 1 base to trimming and J lost 4 bases, with 13 bases between them. The germline V gene has CDR1 SGHAT and CDR2 FQNNGV. The study's findings and limits: Across the total CD8+ repertoires, over 15 Susac-specific public clones were found. The CD8+ TEMRA repertoires yielded about five such clones.

It was negative isolation that provided the CD8+ and CD4+ T cells, whereas TEMRA cells were enriched by FACS. This TCR was sampled from a human donor with Susac syndrome. Specimen: CD8+ T cells from PBMCs. This rearrangement joins TRBV11-2 to TRBJ2-5; D not resolved. CDR3: CASSLGDKYLETQYF. The CDR3 nucleotides read TGTGCCAGCAGCTTAGGTGACAAATATCTAGAGACCCAGTACTTC.